This TCR beta chain was retrieved from a study of CD8 T cells in Susac syndrome. The V segment lost 3 bases and the J segment 4 bases; nucleotides outside the gene matches: 6. The CDR3 totals 14 residues. The authors sequenced TCR beta from blood CD8+ and CD4+ T cells. Isolation of CD8+ and CD4+ T cells was performed negatively, whereas enrichment of TEMRA cells was done by FACS. When the RNA was reverse transcribed, random hexamers were used with an input of about 0.45 to 1 ug. TCRdb processed the immunoSEQ multiplex PCR reads anew with MiXCR; each CDR3 protein has one entry. The table records 150,000 to 200,000 distinct CDR3 sequences, approximately 96% of them present only once.

What was sequenced was CD4+ T cells from PBMCs. This receptor was taken from a human donor in good health. V and J are TRBV12-3 or TRBV12-4 and TRBJ2-7, with 7 nucleotides matching TRBD2. CDR3 region: CASSFSSGAYEQYF. For the CDR3, the DNA is TGTGCCAGCAGTTTCTCGAGCGGGGCTTACGAGCAGTACTTC.